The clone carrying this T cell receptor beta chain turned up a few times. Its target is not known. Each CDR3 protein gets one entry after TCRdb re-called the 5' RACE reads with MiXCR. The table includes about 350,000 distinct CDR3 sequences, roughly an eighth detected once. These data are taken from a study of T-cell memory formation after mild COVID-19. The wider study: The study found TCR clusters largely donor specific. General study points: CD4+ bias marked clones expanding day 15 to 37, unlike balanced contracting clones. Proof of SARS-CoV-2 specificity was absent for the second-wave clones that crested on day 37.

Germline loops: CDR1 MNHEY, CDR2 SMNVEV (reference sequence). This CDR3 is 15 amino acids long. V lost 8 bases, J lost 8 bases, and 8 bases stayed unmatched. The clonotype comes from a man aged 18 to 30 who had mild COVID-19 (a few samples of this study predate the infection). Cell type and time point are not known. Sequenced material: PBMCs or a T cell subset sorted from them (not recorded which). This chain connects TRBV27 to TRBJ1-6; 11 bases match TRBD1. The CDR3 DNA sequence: TGTGCCAGCGGTCTACCGGGACAGGGGGATTCACCCCTCCACTTT. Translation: CASGLPGQGDSPLHF.